This T cell receptor beta chain was identified in a study of blood T cell repertoires in COVID-19. The overall study: Donors in the United States, Italy and Spain gave samples during acute or convalescent COVID-19.

Enrolled through a virtual design, the participants were between roughly 18 and 90 years of age and came from 24 US areas. As originally analysed: Scientists estimated how many nucleated cells there were by amplifying reference gene primers. Sequenced by immunoSEQ multiplex PCR; TCRdb stores in-frame clones only, minus some. V and J calls plus clone size are reproduced from that table; the DNA served to infer D and trimming. This sample has over 200,000 clones, with over 80% found just once. The sample consisted of PBMCs or T cells enriched from blood (not recorded which). This TCR was recovered from a human donor in a cohort exposed to, infected with or recovered from COVID-19 (not recorded which). The donor label of this sample is uncertain.

The CDR3, as DNA: TGCGCCAGCAGCCCCCCGGGACAGGGAGATTACGAGCAGTACTTC. Protein product: CASSPPGQGDYEQYF. The V gene is TRBV5-1, the J gene TRBJ2-7; TRBD1 matches at 9 bases. The junction had 9 bases not matched to a gene; V was cut back by 4 bases and J by 4 bases. CDR3 length equals 15 residues. Germline values: CDR1 SGHRS, CDR2 YFSETQ.